The 29 T cell receptor beta chains reported below all come from one sample, sequenced in a study of blood T cell repertoires in COVID-19. The assay was immunoSEQ multiplex PCR, and TCRdb's table has in-frame clones only and misses some. The sample gives some 510,000 clones, roughly 90% of which show up once; about 1.7% is in the top ten. Sequencing input: PBMCs or T cells enriched from blood (not recorded which). These receptors all come from a woman aged 40 to 50 who had recovered from COVID-19.

As DNA, the CDR3 is TGTGCCAGCAGCTTAAAGTGGGAGGGCCTCGGGGAGCTGTTTTTT. Translation: CASSLKWEGLGELFF. This sequence joins TRBV7-2 and TRBJ2-2, with TRBD2 identical over 7 bases. V was clipped by 2 bases and J by 7 bases; unmatched bases: 7. The germline CDR1 and CDR2 sequences are SGHTA and FQGNSA. The CDR3 is made up of 15 amino acids.

The V call is TRBV6-5, the J call TRBJ1-5; D is perhaps TRBD1 (6 bases). Trimming removed 4 bases at V and 4 bases at J, with 17 bases between. The CDR3 runs to 16 residues. From germline, CDR1 is MNHEY and CDR2 SVGAGI. The CDR3 region has the DNA TGTGCCAGCAGTTCGCGGGGGGGGGCCGAAAATCAGCCCCAGCATTTT. This codes for CASSSRGGAENQPQHF.

This clone has a single count. The rearrangement uses TRBV6-5 and TRBJ2-3; TRBD2 aligns across 11 bases. The CDR3 has 15 residues. J lost 10 bases, V lost 4 bases, and 10 bases had no gene match. Germline CDR1 reads MNHEY; CDR2 reads SVGAGI. CDR3 sequence reads: CASSSLTSGSLAQYF. CDR3 nucleotides: TGTGCCAGCAGTTCCCTCACTAGCGGGAGTCTCGCGCAGTATTTT.

The gene calls are TRBV4-3 and TRBJ1-5; the D gene is possibly TRBD1 (6 bases). Germline assignment: CDR1 LGHNA and CDR2 YSLEER. The CDR3 has 16 amino acids. Trimming took off 0 bases at V and 7 bases at J, with 16 bases between the two ends. CDR3 region: CASSQDPQGTDQPQHF. The CDR3 nucleotides are TGCGCCAGCAGCCAAGATCCGCAGGGGACGGACCAGCCCCAGCATTTT.

The chain carries TRBV5-1 and TRBJ2-6; possibly TRBD2 for D (5 bases). Germline CDR1 SGHRS, CDR2 YFSETQ. V lost 5 bases and J lost 0, with 12 bases in between. This CDR3 contains 16 residues. The CDR3, as DNA: TGCGCCAGCAGACTAGGACCGGTCTCTGGGGCCAACGTCCTGACTTTC. This codes for CASRLGPVSGANVLTF.

The chain couples TRBV5-1 to TRBJ1-3; possible D gene TRBD1, 6 bases. Trimming shortened V by 0 bases and J by 4 bases, and 11 bases separated the two germline ends. CDR3 length equals 15 residues. Germline CDR1 SGHRS, CDR2 YFSETQ. In DNA form, the CDR3 reads TGCGCCAGCAGCTTGGAGGCAGGGACAGGAAACACCATATATTTT. It encodes CASSLEAGTGNTIYF.

The chain is built from TRBV24-1 and TRBJ2-5, with TRBD1 matching 9 bases. The trim removed 4 bases at V and 4 bases at J, leaving 12 bases unmatched. Germline V lookup: CDR1 KGHDR, CDR2 SFDVKD. CDR3 length: 17 amino acids. CDR3 in amino acids: CATSDPTTGGWRETQYF. The CDR3 DNA reads TGTGCCACCAGTGACCCGACAACAGGGGGCTGGCGAGAGACCCAGTACTTC.

This chain uses TRBV2 with TRBJ2-4; D is uncertain. With 3 bases removed from V and 0 bases from J, the gap between germline ends came to 3 bases. The CDR3 extends over 13 amino acids. Germline V gives CDR1 SNHLY, CDR2 FYNNEI. The CDR3 nucleotides read TGTGCCAGCAGTGACGGAGCCAAAAACATTCAGTACTTC. Translated: CASSDGAKNIQYF.

The rearrangement uses TRBV19 and TRBJ1-2; perhaps TRBD1 as D (6 bases). The CDR3 totals 13 residues. CDR1 is LNHDA and CDR2 is SQIVND in the germline V gene (reference sequence). V shed 5 bases and J shed 3 bases, with 10 bases lying between them. Written as DNA, the CDR3 is TGTGCCAGTAGTGTCGGACAGTACTATGGCTACACCTTC. Amino acids: CASSVGQYYGYTF.

The rearrangement links TRBV5-5 to TRBJ2-7, with 7 bases identical to TRBD2. Trimming cost V 2 bases and J 0 bases; bases outside gene matches: 20. The CDR3 contains 20 residues. CDR1 and CDR2 (germline): SGHKS, YYEKEE (reference sequence). CDR3 loop: CASSLGNLLIRGGDSYEQYF. The CDR3 DNA reads TGTGCCAGCAGCTTAGGCAACCTACTTATCCGGGGAGGGGACTCCTACGAGCAGTACTTC.

V and J are TRBV7-8 and TRBJ2-5; D remains ambiguous. The CDR3 is 14 amino acids. The V gene lost 5 bases and the J gene lost 5 bases, with 15 bases spanning the gap. Germline V gene sequence: CDR1 SGHVS, CDR2 FQNEAQ. The CDR3, as DNA: TGTGCCAGCAGCCCCCGACTGAATGGGGAGACCCAGTACTTC. It specifies CASSPRLNGETQYF. Looking up the rest from reference TRBV7-8 and TRBJ2-5 gives the full variable domain: GAGVSQSPRYKVAKRGQDVALRCDPISGHVSLFWYQQALGQGPEFLTYFQNEAQLDKSGLPSDRFFAERPEGSVSTLKIQRTQQEDSAVYLCASSPRLNGETQYFGPGTRLLVL.

The genes are TRBV5-4 and TRBJ2-6, with TRBD1 as a possible D gene (7 bases). Germline lookup yields CDR1 SGHNT and CDR2 YYREEE (reference sequence). V was shortened by 1 base and J by 0 bases, with 11 bases between the two germline ends. The CDR3 sequence is 17 residues long. CDR3 DNA: TGTGCCAGCAGCTTGCAGGGGGGTAGCTCTGGGGCCAACGTCCTGACTTTC. Its translation is CASSLQGGSSGANVLTF.

This CDR3 is CASSIVTGDYGYGYTF. As DNA, the CDR3 is TGTGCCAGTAGTATAGTGACAGGGGATTATGGCTATGGCTACACCTTC. V and J are TRBV19 and TRBJ1-2; 8 bases align to TRBD1. Germline CDR1 and CDR2: LNHDA and SQIVND (reference sequence). The CDR3 has 16 amino acids. J lost 4 bases, V lost 1 base, and 8 bases had no gene match. The full variable domain, with the rest looked up from reference TRBV19 and TRBJ1-2, is DGGITQSPKYLFRKEGQNVTLSCEQNLNHDAMYWYRQDPGQGLRLIYYSQIVNDFQKGDIAEGYSVSREKKESFPLTVTSAQKNPTAFYLCASSIVTGDYGYGYTFGSGTRLTVV.

The J gene is TRBJ1-1, the V gene TRBV11-2; D uncertain. Trimming cost V 5 bases and J 0 bases, with 10 bases left between them. Germline CDR1 SGHAT, CDR2 FQNNGV. This CDR3 is 14 amino acids long. The CDR3 DNA follows: TGTGCCAGCAGCCCGCTGACTATGAACACTGAAGCTTTCTTT. As protein: CASSPLTMNTEAFF.

This clone appeared once. This rearrangement joins TRBV5-4 to TRBJ2-1; D unclear. The germline V gene has CDR1 SGHNT and CDR2 YYREEE (reference sequence). CDR3 length: 14 amino acids. Between the trimmed V and J ends, which lost 2 bases and 10 bases, there was a span of 16 bases. CDR3 in amino acids: CASSFSGLPTEQFF. In DNA form, the CDR3 reads TGTGCCAGCAGCTTTAGTGGGCTCCCCACGGAGCAGTTCTTC.

The gene calls are TRBV6-4 and TRBJ2-2; no definite D call. The germline V gene has CDR1 MRHNA and CDR2 SNTAGT. This CDR3 is 11 amino acids long. Trimming took off 7 bases at V and 4 bases at J, with 4 bases between the two ends. In DNA form, the CDR3 reads TGTGCCAGCATATCCACCGGGGAGCTGTTTTTT. It encodes CASISTGELFF.

The V and J genes are TRBV5-1 and TRBJ2-1, with 7 positions matching TRBD2. V was clipped by 4 bases and J by 3 bases; unmatched bases: 10. The CDR3 runs to 16 residues. CDR1 and CDR2 (germline): SGHRS, YFSETQ. CDR3 DNA sequence: TGCGCCAGCAGCCCTAGAGCGGGGAACCGCTACAATGAGCAGTTCTTC. This gives the protein CASSPRAGNRYNEQFF. Supplemented by reference TRBV5-1 and TRBJ2-1, the full variable domain reads KAGVTQTPRYLIKTRGQQVTLSCSPISGHRSVSWYQQTPGQGLQFLFEYFSETQRNKGNFPGRFSGRQFSNSRSEMNVSTLELGDSALYLCASSPRAGNRYNEQFFGPGTRLTVL.

The chain is built from TRBV6-5 and TRBJ1-4; D gene ambiguous. Per germline, CDR1 MNHEY and CDR2 SVGAGI. The germline V and J ends were trimmed by 2 bases and 3 bases, with 4 bases remaining between them. This CDR3 is built from 13 residues. CDR3 coding DNA: TGTGCCAGCAGTTACACTTCTAATGAAAAACTGTTTTTT. This encodes CASSYTSNEKLFF.

The gene calls are TRBV5-1 and TRBJ2-7; 8 positions match TRBD1. The CDR3 consists of 15 residues. Germline V gives CDR1 SGHRS, CDR2 YFSETQ. J lost 3 bases, V lost 0 bases, and 5 bases had no gene match. CDR3 amino acids: CASSLGQGYRYEQYF. The CDR3 DNA reads TGCGCCAGCAGCTTGGGACAGGGGTACCGCTACGAGCAGTACTTC.

V and J are TRBV19 and TRBJ2-1; TRBD2 matches 8 bases. The CDR3 sequence is 19 residues long. The germline V gene encodes CDR1 LNHDA and CDR2 SQIVND (reference sequence). Losses at the gene ends were 4 bases for V and 0 bases for J; bases not matched to a gene: 14. CDR3 bases: TGTGCCAGTAGTAGCCGGTTTAGCGGGACCGTGAGCTCCTACAATGAGCAGTTCTTC. Translation gives CASSSRFSGTVSSYNEQFF.

This chain joins TRBV7-9 and TRBJ2-5, with 7 bases aligning to TRBD1. J gave up 4 bases and V 5 bases, and 10 bases lay outside the gene matches. There are 15 residues in the CDR3. From germline, CDR1 is SEHNR and CDR2 FQNEAQ (reference sequence). CDR3 sequence: CASSRLRTGPETQYF. The CDR3 nucleotides are TGTGCCAGCAGCCGATTACGGACAGGTCCAGAGACCCAGTACTTC.

This clone was seen once. The rearrangement links TRBV2 to TRBJ2-3, with 9 bases lining up with TRBD1. CDR1 and CDR2 (germline): SNHLY, FYNNEI. After removal of 6 bases from V and 5 bases from J, the junction contained 6 bases not matched to a gene. CDR3 length: 14 amino acids. CDR3 DNA sequence: TGTGCCAGCAGCCTGGACAGGGGACAAGATACGCAGTATTTT. Encoded protein: CASSLDRGQDTQYF.

DNA of the CDR3: TGCGCCAGCAGCCACGAGGGACTAACTGAGCAGTTCTTC. It yields the protein CASSHEGLTEQFF. The gene calls are TRBV4-3 and TRBJ2-1; 7 bases are shared with TRBD2. CDR3 size: 13 residues. In germline, CDR1 is LGHNA, CDR2 YSLEER. The J segment lost 9 bases and the V segment lost 3 bases, leaving 5 bases of the junction unmatched.

The J gene is TRBJ2-1, the V gene TRBV12-3 or TRBV12-4, with TRBD1 as a possible D gene (7 bases). The CDR3 covers 12 residues. Deletions cut 8 bases from V and 10 bases from J, with 15 bases between. CDR3 DNA sequence: TGTGCCAGCCGCCGCGGGACAGACGAGCAGTTCTTC. Encoded protein: CASRRGTDEQFF.

CDR3 nucleotides: TGTGCCAGCAGTGACCCGGACAGGGCCCATGGCTACACCTTC. Translated: CASSDPDRAHGYTF. V is TRBV6-4 and J is TRBJ1-2, with TRBD1 matching over 8 bases. The CDR3 spans 14 residues. Trimming removed 2 bases from V and 6 bases from J; junction bases left unmatched: 5. Germline assignment: CDR1 MRHNA and CDR2 SNTAGT.

V usage is TRBV20-1 and J usage is TRBJ2-1; D is uncertain. This CDR3 contains 11 residues. V lost 7 bases, J lost 5 bases, and 9 bases lay in between. CDR1 and CDR2 from the germline V gene are DFQATT and SNEGSKA (reference sequence). The CDR3 DNA is TGCAGTGTTGAAGCGAACAATGAGCAGTTCTTC. Translation: CSVEANNEQFF.

The chain employs TRBV29-1 and TRBJ2-5; a possible D gene is TRBD1 (6 bases). The CDR3 has 12 residues. V dropped 5 bases and J dropped 1 base, with 8 bases sitting between them. CDR1 is SQVTM and CDR2 is ANQGSEA in the germline V gene. CDR3 in amino acids: CSVRQAQETQYF. In nucleotides, the CDR3 is TGCAGCGTTAGACAGGCCCAAGAGACCCAGTACTTC.

The chain is built from TRBV7-9 and TRBJ2-3, with D perhaps TRBD2 (5 bases). The CDR3 has 19 amino acids. The V and J ends lost 1 base and 4 bases respectively, with 24 bases between them. In germline, CDR1 is SEHNR, CDR2 FQNEAQ (reference sequence). CDR3 coding DNA: TGTGCCAGCAGCTTAGGGTTGGCGGGTCCTACCCAGATCCCAGATACGCAGTATTTT. Amino acids: CASSLGLAGPTQIPDTQYF.

The CDR3 coding sequence is TGTGCCAGCAACGGCGGGTCCACAGATACGCAGTATTTT. Translation gives CASNGGSTDTQYF. The V and J genes are TRBV11-3 and TRBJ2-3; D is possibly TRBD2 (5 bases). Germline CDR1 and CDR2: SGHNT and YENEEA. The CDR3 is 13 residues long. V lost 7 bases to trimming and J lost 2 bases, with 10 bases between them.